The entry below gives a single T cell receptor beta chain sequence along with its context. The entry originates in a study of regulatory T cells in long-lasting Graves disease. HTBI primers from iRepertoire and Arm-PCR of CDR3 regions yielded the TCR beta libraries. MiXCR was run by TCRdb on the multiplex PCR reads, yielding one entry per CDR3 protein. The sample lists hundreds of thousands of distinct CDR3 sequences, about 15% occurring once. This CDR3 is 14 amino acids long. Germline assignment: CDR1 WNHNN and CDR2 SYGVQD (reference sequence). Trimming took 0 bases from V and 4 from J, leaving 8 bases between them. Time point here: newly diagnosed GD, antithyroid drugs for less than 3 months. Extracted PBMC RNA gave rise to the TCR library. The same sample was also studied in work on T cells in Graves' hyperthyroidism and ophthalmopathy.

The source material was peripheral blood mononuclear cells (PBMCs), sampled at new diagnosis, from a patient treated with antithyroid drugs. The chain links TRBV10-1 to TRBJ2-3; no definite D call. The source of this sequence is a woman in her thirties with Graves disease. CDR3 sequence reads: CASSESLSADTQYF. CDR3 coding DNA: TGCGCCAGCAGTGAGTCACTTTCGGCAGATACGCAGTATTTT.